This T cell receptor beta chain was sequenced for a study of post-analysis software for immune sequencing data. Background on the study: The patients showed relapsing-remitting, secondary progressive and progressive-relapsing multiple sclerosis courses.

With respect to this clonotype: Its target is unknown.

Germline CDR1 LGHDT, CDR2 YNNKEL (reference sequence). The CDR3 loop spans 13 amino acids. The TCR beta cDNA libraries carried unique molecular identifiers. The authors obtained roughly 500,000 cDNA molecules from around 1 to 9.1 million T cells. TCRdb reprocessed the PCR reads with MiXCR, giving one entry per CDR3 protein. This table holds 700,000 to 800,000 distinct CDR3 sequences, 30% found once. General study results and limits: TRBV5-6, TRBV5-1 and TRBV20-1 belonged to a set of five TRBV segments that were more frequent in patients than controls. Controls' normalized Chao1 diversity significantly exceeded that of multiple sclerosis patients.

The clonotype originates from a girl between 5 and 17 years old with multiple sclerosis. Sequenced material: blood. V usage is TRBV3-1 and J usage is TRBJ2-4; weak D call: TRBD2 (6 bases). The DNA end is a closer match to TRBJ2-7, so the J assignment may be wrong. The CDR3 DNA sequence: TGTGCCAGCAGCCAAGCTCGGGGAGGCGAGCAGTACTTC. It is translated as CASSQARGGEQYF.